This T cell receptor (beta chain) appears in the sequencing data of a study of vaccination effects on CD4 cells after COVID-19. The authors isolated CD4+ T cells after 10 days of culture. CDR1 and CDR2 from the germline V gene are KGHSH and LQKENI. The CDR3 covers 15 residues. Trimming took off 2 bases at V and 9 bases at J, with 19 bases between the two ends. With respect to this clone: Its antigen is still unknown.

Clones were sequenced by immunoSEQ multiplex PCR, and TCRdb holds only the in-frame ones, with some missing. The sample records 30,000 to 40,000 clones, roughly 82% being singletons. Overall study findings and caveats: Early post-infection timepoints were missing from the study, which also had few convalescent patients.

The genes are TRBV18 and TRBJ1-2, with D uncertain. This sequence was found in a human donor who received a COVID-19 vaccine. This sample comprised CD4+ T cells from PBMCs cultured without peptide, obtained before COVID-19 vaccination. The CDR3 bases are TGTGCCAGCTCACCATCCTCCGGGCCACACAGCAGCTACACCTTC. Translated: CASSPSSGPHSSYTF.